This TCR beta chain was found in a study of blood T cell repertoires in COVID-19. As for the study in general: Material from acute and convalescent COVID-19 was sourced from the United States, Italy and Spain.

Sequencing used immunoSEQ multiplex PCR; TCRdb keeps in-frame clones, though not all of them. The data contain hundreds of thousands of clones, around 84% of them singletons. The CDR3 runs 16 residues. V was clipped by 0 bases and J by 9 bases, with 15 bases between them. Germline V CDR1 and CDR2: LGHNA, YSLEER. The TCR originated in a woman aged 80 or over with active or convalescent COVID-19. Sequencing used peripheral blood. V and J are TRBV4-3 and TRBJ1-6; possible D gene TRBD1, 5 bases. The CDR3 sequence is CASSQDFRTLGSPLHF. The CDR3 nucleotides read TGCGCCAGCAGCCAAGATTTTCGGACACTCGGTTCACCCCTCCACTTT.